This TCR beta chain was captured in a study of T cell repertoires in cytomegalovirus infection. Study as a whole: It can be stated that public TCR beta signatures indicated CMV infection as well as a matching HLA type. Overall study results and limits: Identification of carriers of CMV plus the relevant HLA was performed using cumulative public TCR beta family frequency. In two of eight donors, the top clonotype was HLA-C-restricted CMV-specific.

The CDR3 covers 12 residues. Trimming stripped 2 bases from V and 3 bases from J, with 4 bases between. Germline V gives CDR1 SGHAT, CDR2 FQNNGV. TCRdb reprocessed the reads via MiXCR and lists one record per CDR3 protein. The sample shows approximately 500,000 distinct CDR3 sequences, around 10% of them seen only once. This clonotype was seen ten or more times. What it recognizes is unknown. The clonotype comes from a human donor in good health (CMV status not recorded). Some clones in this sample may be carry-over from other donors' samples. This chain uses TRBV11-2 with TRBJ1-1, with D unclear. The sample consisted of PBMCs. The CDR3 DNA sequence: TGTGCCAGCAGCTTATACGACACTGAAGCTTTCTTT. Translating gives CASSLYDTEAFF.